A selection of T cell receptor beta chains follows, all from one sample in a study of beta chain features in type 1 diabetes. Libraries were prepared by immunoSEQ multiplex PCR; TCRdb keeps only in-frame clonotypes and omits some of them. The sample has 200,000 to 250,000 clones, 25% to 35% seen once. The material sequenced was central memory CD4+ T cells from blood. The receptors come from a man aged 25-40 years in good health. Each CDR3 is given with its conserved first and last residue. The D gene is left open where the match is weak. Rows may omit the clone size; those that give it use once, few, many or a size class.

v_call	clone_size	d_call	j_call	cdr3_aa	cdr3_nt
TRBV5-1	few	-	TRBJ1-6	CASSLDSASVSPLHF	TGCGCCAGCAGCTTGGACTCGGCATCGGTTTCACCCCTCCACTTT
TRBV15	few	-	TRBJ1-5	CATSRRDYSNQPQHF	TGTGCCACCAGCAGACGAGATTATAGCAATCAGCCCCAGCATTTT
TRBV30	-	TRBD2	TRBJ2-1	CAWRIALLAGDYNEQFF	TGTGCCTGGAGAATAGCCCTACTAGCGGGAGACTACAATGAGCAGTTCTTC
TRBV7-2	-	-	TRBJ1-5	CASSLQGDQPQHF	TGTGCCAGCAGCCTTCAGGGAGATCAGCCCCAGCATTTT
TRBV5-1	-	-	TRBJ2-5	CASSLQGSQETQYF	TGCGCCAGCAGCTTGCAAGGAAGCCAAGAGACCCAGTACTTC
TRBV6-1	few	-	TRBJ2-3	CASSANPGVEDTQYF	TGTGCCAGCAGTGCCAACCCAGGGGTAGAAGATACGCAGTATTTT
TRBV5-1	few	-	TRBJ2-3	CASSLAEGRRGTDTQYF	TGCGCCAGCAGCTTGGCCGAGGGTCGACGAGGCACAGATACGCAGTATTTT
TRBV5-4	-	TRBD1	TRBJ2-1	CASSLRQGSYNEQFF	TGTGCCAGCAGCTTAAGACAGGGCTCCTACAATGAGCAGTTCTTC
TRBV7-9	-	-	TRBJ2-1	CASTPARPSRNEQFF	TGTGCCAGCACCCCGGCACGACCCTCGCGCAATGAGCAGTTCTTC
TRBV7-2	-	-	TRBJ2-7	CASSRRADSYEQYF	TGTGCCAGCAGCCGGAGGGCGGACTCCTACGAGCAGTACTTC
TRBV27	few	-	TRBJ2-6	CASSLEGSGANVLTF	TGTGCCAGCAGTTTAGAGGGCTCTGGGGCCAACGTCCTGACTTTC
TRBV11-2	-	-	TRBJ2-1	CASSLVPGAISYNEQFF	TGTGCCAGCAGCTTAGTGCCGGGGGCAATCTCCTACAATGAGCAGTTCTTC
TRBV14	-	-	TRBJ1-1	CASSQIQSTEAFF	TGTGCCAGCAGCCAAATTCAGAGTACTGAAGCTTTCTTT
TRBV29-1	-	-	TRBJ1-1	CSVEETGGVEAFF	TGCAGCGTTGAAGAGACCGGGGGGGTTGAAGCTTTCTTT
TRBV18	-	-	TRBJ2-5	CASSPLSEETQYF	TGTGCCAGCTCACCACTGAGCGAAGAGACCCAGTACTTC